This T cell receptor beta chain was profiled in a study of regulatory T cells in long-lasting Graves disease. Germline CDR1 reads DFQATT; CDR2 reads SNEGSKA (reference sequence). The V segment lost 6 bases and the J segment 4 bases; nucleotides outside the gene matches: 13. CDR3 length: 16 amino acids. Documented time point: newly diagnosed GD, antithyroid drugs for less than 3 months. RNA isolated from PBMCs was used to make the TCR library. To make TCR beta libraries, researchers used iRepertoire HTBI primers and Arm-PCR of CDR3 regions. MiXCR, run by TCRdb on the multiplex PCR reads, gives a single entry per CDR3 protein. The sample includes roughly 350,000 distinct CDR3 sequences, about a sixth seen only once; the top ten take 20% to 25%. The sample also formed part of further work on T cells in Graves' hyperthyroidism and ophthalmopathy. From that paper: The model predicted ophthalmopathy a median approximately 6 months before onset.

This material consisted of peripheral blood mononuclear cells (PBMCs), taken at new diagnosis, from a patient treated with antithyroid drugs. The chain joins TRBV20-1 to TRBJ1-2; 11 nucleotides match TRBD1. The sequence derives from a woman under 30 with Graves disease. CDR3 residues: CSALDRTGGFFYGYTF. CDR3 in DNA: TGCAGTGCCCTAGACAGGACAGGGGGCTTTTTCTATGGCTACACCTTC.